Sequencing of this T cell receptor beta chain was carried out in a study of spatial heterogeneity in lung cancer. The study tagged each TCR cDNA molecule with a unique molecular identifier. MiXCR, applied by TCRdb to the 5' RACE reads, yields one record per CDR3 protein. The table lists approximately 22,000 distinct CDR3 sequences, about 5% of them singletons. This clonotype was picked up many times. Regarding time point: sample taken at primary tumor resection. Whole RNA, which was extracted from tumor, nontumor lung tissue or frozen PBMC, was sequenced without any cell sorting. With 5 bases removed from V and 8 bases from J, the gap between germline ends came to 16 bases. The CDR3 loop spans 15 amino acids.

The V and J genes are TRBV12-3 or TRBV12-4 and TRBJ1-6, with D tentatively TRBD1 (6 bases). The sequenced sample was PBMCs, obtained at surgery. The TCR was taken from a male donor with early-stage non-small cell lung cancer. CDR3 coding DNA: TGTGCCAGCAGTAGGGACACCCCTGAGGATTCACCCCTCCACTTT. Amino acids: CASSRDTPEDSPLHF.